This TCR beta chain was captured in a study of response to subunit inactivated influenza vaccine. Study conclusions and caveats: Authors suggested each seasonal flu vaccination may recruit only limited numbers of new T cells.

TCRdb processed the RT-PCR reads anew with MiXCR; each CDR3 protein has one entry. The sample includes a few hundred thousand distinct CDR3 sequences, 14% of them seen just once. Germline V CDR1 and CDR2: KGHSH, LQKENI. The length of the CDR3 is 14 residues. Trimming removed 6 bases from V and 8 bases from J, with 19 bases in between. In the case of this clonotype: Its antigen is undetermined.

The receptor's source is a middle-aged man who received an inactivated influenza vaccine. The sequences come from PBMCs from blood, collected 11 to 12 days after vaccination. The J gene is TRBJ1-2, the V gene TRBV18; D is unclear. CDR3 DNA sequence: TGTGCCAGCTCGAACCGACGGGGAGAATACGGCTACACCTTC. As protein: CASSNRRGEYGYTF.